This T cell receptor (beta chain) was captured by sequencing in a study of T cells in localized non-small cell lung cancer. Germline trimming cut 3 bases from V and 5 bases from J; bases unmatched to any gene: 1. Germline CDR1 is KGHSH and CDR2 is LQKENI. The CDR3 contains 13 residues. Assay: immunoSEQ multiplex PCR; the TCRdb copy retains only in-frame clones and omits some. The repertoire holds about 1,300 clones, with around 40% as singletons. This clone has a handful of counts. The chain recombines TRBV18 with TRBJ2-7, with 10 bases matching TRBD1. The clonotype originates from a woman aged 40-75 years with stage II squamous cell lung carcinoma. Sequenced material: lung tumor tissue, taken before any cancer treatment. CDR3 region: CASSPGTGDEQYF. DNA for the CDR3: TGTGCCAGCTCACCCGGGACAGGGGACGAGCAGTACTTC.